A single sample gave rise to the 14 T cell receptor beta chains below, sequenced in a study of CD8+ T cells in alopecia areata. cDNA reverse transcribed from extracted RNA served as the sequencing template. Some clones are missing from TCRdb's copy, which holds only in-frame ones; the method was immunoSEQ multiplex PCR. The profile shows some 150,000 clones, under 60% of them singletons. Sequencing used CD4+ T cells sorted from blood, obtained at week 0. The source is a human donor with alopecia areata.

The gene calls are TRBV18 and TRBJ1-5; tentatively, D is TRBD1 (5 bases). V was cut by 6 bases and J by 5 bases, with 11 bases left in between. This CDR3 spans 13 amino acids. Per the germline V gene, CDR1 is KGHSH and CDR2 is LQKENI. CDR3 sequence: CASSPGEYQPQHF. CDR3 in DNA: TGTGCCAGCTCCCCGGGGGAGTATCAGCCCCAGCATTTT.

The chain couples TRBV9 to TRBJ1-2; D is perhaps TRBD1 (5 bases). The CDR3 runs 14 residues. Trimming pared 4 bases from V and 7 bases from J, leaving 17 bases between. Germline V CDR1 and CDR2: SGDLS, YYNGEE. The CDR3 nucleotides are TGTGCCAGCAGCAAAGGAGGGCAGGGTGGTGGCTACACCTTC. The encoded protein is CASSKGGQGGGYTF.

This clone was seen only a few times. The CDR3 reads CASSVTNSPLHF. The CDR3 DNA reads as TGTGCCAGCTCGGTCACAAATTCACCCCTCCACTTT. The chain combines TRBV18 with TRBJ1-6; D unresolved. The CDR3 consists of 12 residues. Trimming stripped 6 bases from V and 7 bases from J, with 7 bases between. Germline CDR1 KGHSH, CDR2 LQKENI.

In its sample, this clone was seen a few times. J is TRBJ1-5 and V is TRBV7-2; D is unresolved. This CDR3 spans 13 amino acids. Trimming took 5 bases from V and 2 from J, leaving 7 bases between them. Germline V gene lookup returns CDR1 SGHTA and CDR2 FQGNSA. The CDR3 coding sequence is TGTGCCAGCAGCCCGGCGCGCAATCAGCCCCAGCATTTT. Translating gives CASSPARNQPQHF.

This clone was found a few times. J is TRBJ1-1 and V is TRBV6-5; D possibly corresponds to TRBD1 (5 bases). Trimming removed 6 bases at V and 11 bases at J, with 13 bases between. CDR1 and CDR2 from the germline V gene are MNHEY and SVGAGI. The CDR3 covers 11 residues. As DNA, the CDR3 is TGTGCCAGCAGCTCAGGGTGGGGGGCTTTCTTT. Residues: CASSSGWGAFF.

This rearrangement joins TRBV5-1 to TRBJ2-3, with 11 bases lining up with TRBD1. J lost 0 bases, V lost 0 bases, and 0 bases had no gene match. Germline V gene data show CDR1 as SGHRS and CDR2 as YFSETQ. This CDR3 is built from 16 residues. The DNA of the CDR3 is TGCGCCAGCAGCTTGGGGGACAGGGGGAGCACAGATACGCAGTATTTT. Its protein product is CASSLGDRGSTDTQYF.

Here the CDR3 DNA reads TGTGCCAGCAGCTTCATAGAAGAGACCCAGTACTTC. Its translation: CASSFIEETQYF. V usage is TRBV7-6 and J usage is TRBJ2-5, with D unclear. This CDR3 comprises 12 residues. Deletions cut 3 bases from V and 3 bases from J, with 5 bases between. From germline, CDR1 is SGHVS and CDR2 FNYEAQ.

The J gene is TRBJ1-2, the V gene TRBV19; D perhaps matches TRBD1 (5 bases). Trimming removed 1 base at V and 0 bases at J, with 9 bases between. The CDR3 extends over 15 amino acids. Per germline, CDR1 LNHDA and CDR2 SQIVND (reference sequence). CDR3 in amino acids: CASSIVRGTNYGYTF. CDR3 coding DNA: TGTGCCAGTAGTATAGTCCGGGGCACTAACTATGGCTACACCTTC.

The rearrangement uses TRBV7-9 and TRBJ1-2; TRBD1 agrees at 7 bases. This CDR3 has 15 amino acids. Germline V gives CDR1 SEHNR, CDR2 FQNEAQ (reference sequence). The trim removed 1 base at V and 4 bases at J, leaving 6 bases unmatched. The DNA of the CDR3 is TGTGCCAGCAGCTTAGGATCAGGGGGGTTCTATGGCTACACCTTC. It specifies CASSLGSGGFYGYTF.

V and J are TRBV5-1 and TRBJ2-5, with 7 bases that match TRBD2. Trimming removed 4 bases from V and 1 base from J; junction bases left unmatched: 4. The germline V gene encodes CDR1 SGHRS and CDR2 YFSETQ. The CDR3 covers 14 residues. Written as DNA, the CDR3 is TGCGCCAGCAGCCCCGGGACTACCCAAGAGACCCAGTACTTC. It codes for CASSPGTTQETQYF. Full variable domain (remainder filled in from reference TRBV5-1 and TRBJ2-5): KAGVTQTPRYLIKTRGQQVTLSCSPISGHRSVSWYQQTPGQGLQFLFEYFSETQRNKGNFPGRFSGRQFSNSRSEMNVSTLELGDSALYLCASSPGTTQETQYFGPGTRLLVL.

This clone appeared once. The V and J genes are TRBV9 and TRBJ2-3, with D unresolved. Trimming stripped 0 bases from V and 3 bases from J, with 5 bases between. Germline loops: CDR1 SGDLS, CDR2 YYNGEE. This CDR3 is built from 13 residues. The CDR3 loop reads CASSVARTDTQYF. Written as DNA, the CDR3 is TGTGCCAGCAGCGTAGCAAGAACAGATACGCAGTATTTT.

The chain employs TRBV6-6 and TRBJ1-2, with D perhaps TRBD1 (5 bases). Germline V gene data show CDR1 as MNHNY and CDR2 as SVGAGI (reference sequence). V was clipped by 8 bases and J by 8 bases, with 18 bases between them. The CDR3 covers 13 residues. The CDR3 sequence is CASGEGPSWGYTF. DNA for the CDR3: TGTGCCAGCGGGGAGGGGCCCTCCTGGGGCTACACCTTC.

The chain couples TRBV27 to TRBJ2-3; 9 bases map to TRBD1. The CDR3 consists of 14 residues. CDR1 is MNHEY, CDR2 SMNVEV, per germline (reference sequence). The V gene end was trimmed by 8 bases and the J gene end by 5 bases; junction bases not matched to a gene: 8. CDR3 amino acids: CASADSTGGDTQYF. CDR3 nucleotide sequence: TGTGCCAGCGCCGATTCGACAGGGGGAGATACGCAGTATTTT.

The chain recombines TRBV7-9 with TRBJ1-2, with D maybe TRBD1 (5 bases). Per the germline V gene, CDR1 is SEHNR and CDR2 is FQNEAQ (reference sequence). The CDR3 length is 14 residues. V gave up 1 base and J gave up 6 bases, with 12 bases separating them. Here the CDR3 reads CASSLEGEGDGYTF. DNA of the CDR3: TGTGCCAGCAGCTTAGAAGGGGAGGGTGATGGCTACACCTTC.